This entry features one T cell receptor beta chain sequence. Its antigen is unknown. CDR3 length: 14 amino acids. V was pared by 4 bases and J by 1 base, with 10 bases between. Germline assignment: CDR1 PRHDT and CDR2 FYEKMQ (reference sequence). This sample stems from a study of cytomegalovirus exposure and HLA in healthy donors. Turning to the study itself: An earlier analysis identified 117 million unique TCR beta sequences in about 179 million T cells.

It was with 60 Vbeta and 13 Jbeta primers that the PCR ran. Data came from immunoSEQ multiplex PCR; TCRdb stores just in-frame clones and leaves some out. Of some 170,000 clones in the sample, less than 90% are singletons; the top ten hold approximately 4%. Notes on the study in general: CMV serostatus was the sole immune exposure data available. Cytomegalovirus status was reportedly diagnosed by the classifier with high specificity and sensitivity.

The TCR originated in a man aged 50 to 59 in good health and CMV-seropositive. The J gene is TRBJ2-5, the V gene TRBV13, with D possibly being TRBD1 (6 bases). Input material: PBMCs. This CDR3 reads CASSSGTLQETQYF. CDR3 nucleotide sequence: TGTGCCAGCAGCTCCGGGACACTCCAAGAGACCCAGTACTTC.